This TCR beta chain was identified in a study of blood T cell repertoires in COVID-19. Sequencing used immunoSEQ multiplex PCR; TCRdb keeps in-frame clones, though not all of them. This table holds about 310,000 clones, around 87% found once. Looked up from germline, CDR1 is SEHNR and CDR2 is FQNEAQ (reference sequence). This CDR3 region has 14 residues. J lost 7 bases, V lost 4 bases, and 7 bases had no gene match. The sample was peripheral blood. This TCR derives from a woman in her 50s who had recovered from COVID-19. This rearrangement joins TRBV7-9 to TRBJ2-7; 10 bases match TRBD1. The CDR3 here is CASSWDRGSKEQYF. CDR3 sequence (DNA): TGTGCCAGCAGCTGGGACAGGGGTTCTAAGGAGCAGTACTTC. Supplemented by reference TRBV7-9 and TRBJ2-7, the full variable domain reads DTGVSQNPRHKITKRGQNVTFRCDPISEHNRLYWYRQTLGQGPEFLTYFQNEAQLEKSRLLSDRFSAERPKGSFSTLEIQRTEQGDSAMYLCASSWDRGSKEQYFGPGTRLTVT.